This T cell receptor (beta chain) was sequenced for a study of T cells in Graves' hyperthyroidism and ophthalmopathy. Whole-study results and caveats: A model of 13 V-J pairs discriminated ophthalmopathy from stable hyperthyroidism.

TCR beta CDR3 regions were amplified from RNA transcripts. HTBI primers were used for first-round RT-PCR of the TCR CDR3. MiXCR was run by TCRdb on the multiplex PCR reads, yielding one entry per CDR3 protein. In the table there are fewer than 450,000 distinct CDR3 sequences, roughly 17% of which are singletons. Uncontrolled infection, other autoimmune disease, pregnancy or lactation excluded patients. Any symptoms of ophthalmopathy came after the first hyperthyroidism diagnosis, from which the blood sample dates. This clonotype was detected a few times. Its antigen is currently unknown. In germline, CDR1 is LNHDA, CDR2 SQIVND (reference sequence). With 4 bases removed from V and 0 bases from J, the gap between germline ends came to 10 bases. The CDR3 consists of 15 residues.

The clonotype comes from a woman aged 25 to 39 with Graves' hyperthyroidism that later progressed to Graves' ophthalmopathy. V is TRBV19 and J is TRBJ2-1; D is uncertain. The sequenced sample was blood. CDR3 coding DNA: TGTGCCAGTAGTAAGGCTTTCCGCTCCTACAATGAGCAGTTCTTC. Its translation: CASSKAFRSYNEQFF.